This TCR beta chain stems from a study of OX40 agonist ivuxolimab in advanced cancers. Study at large: Patients received ivuxolimab, an intravenous treatment, every 2 weeks at 0.01 to 10 mg/kg. Under the entry rules, prior anti-PD-1, anti-PD-L1 or anti-CTLA-4 therapy was allowed, and roughly 43% had some. Study-level points and caveats: The antigen specificity of the peripheral T cells (those that were expanded) was not determined.

Comment on this clone: The antigen remains unidentified.

Trimming shortened V by 1 base and J by 2 bases, and 9 bases separated the two germline ends. CDR3 length: 14 amino acids. Germline loops: CDR1 SGHRS, CDR2 YFSETQ. Repertoires were generated with immunoSEQ multiplex PCR, while TCRdb's copy carries only in-frame clones and drops some. The sample records about 89,000 clones, roughly 84% being singletons. Blood samples were obtained at baseline, cycle 4 day 1, and cycle 7 day 1. This sample comprised CD4+ or CD8+ T cells sorted from blood, obtained in a trial of the OX40 agonist ivuxolimab. The chain recombines TRBV5-1 with TRBJ1-2, with TRBD1 as a possible D gene (5 bases). The sequence was collected from an adult with an advanced solid tumor such as melanoma, head and neck, liver or kidney cancer. CDR3 amino acids: CASSLRGGNYGYTF. CDR3 sequence (DNA): TGCGCCAGCAGCTTGCGGGGGGGAAACTATGGCTACACCTTC.